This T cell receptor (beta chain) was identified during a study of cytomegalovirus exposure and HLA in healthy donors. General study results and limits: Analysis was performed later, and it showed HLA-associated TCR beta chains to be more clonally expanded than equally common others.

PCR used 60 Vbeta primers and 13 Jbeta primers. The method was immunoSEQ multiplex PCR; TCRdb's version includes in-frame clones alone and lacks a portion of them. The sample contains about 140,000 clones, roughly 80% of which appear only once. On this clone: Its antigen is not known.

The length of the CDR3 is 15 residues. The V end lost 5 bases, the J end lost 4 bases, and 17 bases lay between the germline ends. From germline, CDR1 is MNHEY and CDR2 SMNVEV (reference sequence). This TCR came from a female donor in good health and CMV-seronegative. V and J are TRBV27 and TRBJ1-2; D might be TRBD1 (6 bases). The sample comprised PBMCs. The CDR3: CASSPSRTAGYGYTF. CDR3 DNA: TGTGCCAGCAGTCCCTCCCGGACAGCCGGCTATGGCTACACCTTC.